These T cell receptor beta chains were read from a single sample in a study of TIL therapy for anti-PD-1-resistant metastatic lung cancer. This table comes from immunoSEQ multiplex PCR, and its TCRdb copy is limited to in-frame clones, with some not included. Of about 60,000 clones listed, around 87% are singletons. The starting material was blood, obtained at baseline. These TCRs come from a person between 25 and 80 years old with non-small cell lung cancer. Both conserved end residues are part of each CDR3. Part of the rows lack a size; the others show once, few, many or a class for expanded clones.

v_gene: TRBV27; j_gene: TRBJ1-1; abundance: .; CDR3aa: CASSFGTEAFF
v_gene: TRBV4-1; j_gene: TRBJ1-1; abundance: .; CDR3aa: CASSLTAGVNTEAFF
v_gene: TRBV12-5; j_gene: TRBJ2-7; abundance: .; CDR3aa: CASGLSRDPRGEQYF
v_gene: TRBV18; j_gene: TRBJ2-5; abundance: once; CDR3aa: CASSPTVKLETQYF
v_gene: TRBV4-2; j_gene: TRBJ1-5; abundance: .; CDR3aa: CASSQGITDNQPQHF
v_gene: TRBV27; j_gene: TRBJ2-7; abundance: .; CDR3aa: CASSFSDRGGEQYF
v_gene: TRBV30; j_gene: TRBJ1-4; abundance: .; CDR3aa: CAVGPLAEKLFF
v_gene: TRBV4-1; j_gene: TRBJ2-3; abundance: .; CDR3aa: CASSPLNADTQYF
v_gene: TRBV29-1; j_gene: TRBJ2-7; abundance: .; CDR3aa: CSVEAVAGAPYEQYF
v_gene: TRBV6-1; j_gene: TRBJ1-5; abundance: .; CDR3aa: CASSANPRGRIQPQHF
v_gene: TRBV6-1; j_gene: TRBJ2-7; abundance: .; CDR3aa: CASSELLAYEQYF
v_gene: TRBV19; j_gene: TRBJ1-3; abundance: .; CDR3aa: CATAGHPSTTLGNTIYF
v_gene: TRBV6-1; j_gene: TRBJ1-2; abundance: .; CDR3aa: CASSESPGRPYTF
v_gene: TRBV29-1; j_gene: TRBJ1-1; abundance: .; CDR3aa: CSVGAGSGNTEAFF
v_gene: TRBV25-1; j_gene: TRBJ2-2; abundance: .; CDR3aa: CARHPRDAGELFF
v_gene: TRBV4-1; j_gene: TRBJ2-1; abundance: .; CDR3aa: CASSQGTSNNEQFF